This TCR beta chain was identified in a study of tumour-infiltrating T cells in Burkitt lymphoma. The CDR3 runs 18 residues. Germline CDR1 is SGHVS and CDR2 is FQNEAQ. V lost 5 bases to trimming and J lost 3 bases; unmatched junction nucleotides: 17. The protocol was immunoSEQ multiplex PCR, while the TCRdb copy is restricted to in-frame clones and leaves out a portion. Counted here are about 4,900 clones, approximately 10% occurring once; the ten biggest clones make up more than 2%. The chain employs TRBV7-8 and TRBJ2-3; 7 bases line up with TRBD1. Sequencing input: tumor tissue. The sequence was obtained from a human donor with diffuse large B-cell lymphoma. The CDR3 DNA sequence: TGTGCCAGCAGCCAACGGGGCAGGGGGATCGCGGAAACAGATACGCAGTATTTT. Protein sequence: CASSQRGRGIAETDTQYF.